The subject of this entry is one T cell receptor beta chain. Its specificity is not known. TCRdb fed the 5' RACE reads into MiXCR, producing one record per CDR3 protein. The data show some 340,000 distinct CDR3 sequences, over 12% seen once. The record originates from a study of CD8 T cells in ankylosing spondylitis. Study-level results: Disease-linked clones had a CD8+ phenotype and relatively low frequency in peripheral blood. Clones tied to disease were said to be significantly enriched in matched ankylosing spondylitis synovial fluid. Some of the motif variants had earlier been found in reactive arthritis patients' fluid and blood.

The sample comprised blood, either unsorted or a sorted T cell fraction (not recorded which). The receptor comes from a male donor with ankylosing spondylitis or in good health (not recorded which).

CDR3 nucleotide sequence: TGCGCCAGCAGCTCCGGGACAGGGCCCCGCGACGAGCAGTACTTC. Translating it yields CASSSGTGPRDEQYF. The chain employs TRBV5-1 and TRBJ2-7; TRBD1 matches 9 bases. Trimming at V came to 3 bases and at J to 5 bases, leaving 9 bases not matched to a gene. The CDR3 spans 15 residues. Germline V CDR1 and CDR2: SGHRS, YFSETQ. The full variable domain, its missing parts supplied by reference TRBV5-1 and TRBJ2-7, is KAGVTQTPRYLIKTRGQQVTLSCSPISGHRSVSWYQQTPGQGLQFLFEYFSETQRNKGNFPGRFSGRQFSNSRSEMNVSTLELGDSALYLCASSSGTGPRDEQYFGPGTRLTVT.